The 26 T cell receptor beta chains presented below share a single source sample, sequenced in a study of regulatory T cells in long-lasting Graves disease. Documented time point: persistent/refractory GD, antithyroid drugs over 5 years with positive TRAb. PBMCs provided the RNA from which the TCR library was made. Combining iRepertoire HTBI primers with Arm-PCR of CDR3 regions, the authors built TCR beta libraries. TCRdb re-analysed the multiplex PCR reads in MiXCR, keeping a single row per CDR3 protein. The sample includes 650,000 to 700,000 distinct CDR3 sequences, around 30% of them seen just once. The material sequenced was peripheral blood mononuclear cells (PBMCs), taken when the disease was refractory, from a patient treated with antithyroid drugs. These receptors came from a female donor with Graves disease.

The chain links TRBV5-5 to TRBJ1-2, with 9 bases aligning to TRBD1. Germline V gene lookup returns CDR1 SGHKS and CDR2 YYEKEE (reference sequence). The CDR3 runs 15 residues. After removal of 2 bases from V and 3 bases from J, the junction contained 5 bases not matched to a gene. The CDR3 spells CASSFRDRADYGYTF. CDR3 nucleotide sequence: TGTGCCAGCAGCTTCCGGGACAGGGCTGACTATGGCTACACCTTC.

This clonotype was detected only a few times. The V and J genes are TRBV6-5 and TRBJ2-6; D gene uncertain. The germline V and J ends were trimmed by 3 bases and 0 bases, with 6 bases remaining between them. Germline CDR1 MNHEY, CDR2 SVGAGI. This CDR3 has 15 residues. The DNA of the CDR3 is TGTGCCAGCAGTTATGGCTCCTCTGGGGCCAACGTCCTGACTTTC. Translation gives CASSYGSSGANVLTF.

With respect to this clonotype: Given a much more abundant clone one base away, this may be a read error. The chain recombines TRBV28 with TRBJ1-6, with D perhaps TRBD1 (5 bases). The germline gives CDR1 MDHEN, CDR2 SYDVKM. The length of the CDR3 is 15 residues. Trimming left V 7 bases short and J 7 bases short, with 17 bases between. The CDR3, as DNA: TGTGCCAGCACCCTGGGGCTAGGGGACAATTCACCCCTCCACTTT. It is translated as CASTLGLGDNSPLHF.

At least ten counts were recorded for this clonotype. The CDR3 coding sequence is TGTGCCAGCAGTGCCACACCCGGACACAACTATGGCTACACCTTC. This encodes CASSATPGHNYGYTF. This chain links TRBV28 with TRBJ1-2; TRBD1 might be the D (5 bases). The CDR3 covers 15 residues. Germline V CDR1 and CDR2: MDHEN, SYDVKM. The germline V and J ends were trimmed by 5 bases and 2 bases, with 15 bases remaining between them.

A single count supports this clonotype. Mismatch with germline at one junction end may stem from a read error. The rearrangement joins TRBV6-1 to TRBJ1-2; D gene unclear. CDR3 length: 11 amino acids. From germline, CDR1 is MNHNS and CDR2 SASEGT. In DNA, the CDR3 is TGTGCCAGCACCCGGACTTATGGCTGCACCTTC. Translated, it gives CASTRTYGCTF.

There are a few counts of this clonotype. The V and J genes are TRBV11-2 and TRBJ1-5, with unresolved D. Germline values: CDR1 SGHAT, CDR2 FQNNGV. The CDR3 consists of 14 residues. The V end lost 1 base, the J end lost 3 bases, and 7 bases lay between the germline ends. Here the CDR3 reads CASSLVGDNQPQHF. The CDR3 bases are TGTGCCAGCAGCTTAGTCGGTGACAATCAGCCCCAGCATTTT.

The CDR3 loop is CASSIQENTGELFF. CDR3 DNA sequence: TGTGCCAGTAGTATACAGGAGAACACCGGGGAGCTGTTTTTT. The rearrangement joins TRBV19 to TRBJ2-2; no reliable D call. CDR1 and CDR2 from the germline V gene are LNHDA and SQIVND (reference sequence). The V end lost 2 bases, the J end lost 1 base, and 5 bases lay between the germline ends. The CDR3 is 14 amino acids.

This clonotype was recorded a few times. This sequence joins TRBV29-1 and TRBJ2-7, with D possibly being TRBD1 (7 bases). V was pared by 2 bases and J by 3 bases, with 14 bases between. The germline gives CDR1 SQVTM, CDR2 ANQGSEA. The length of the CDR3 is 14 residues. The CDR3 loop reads CSVEFRQGGYEQYF. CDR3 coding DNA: TGCAGCGTTGAATTCCGACAGGGAGGCTACGAGCAGTACTTC.

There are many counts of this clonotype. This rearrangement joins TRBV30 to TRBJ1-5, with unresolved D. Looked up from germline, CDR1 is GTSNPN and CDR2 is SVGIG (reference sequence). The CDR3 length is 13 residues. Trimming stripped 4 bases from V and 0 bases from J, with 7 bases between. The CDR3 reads CAWTLDSNQPQHF. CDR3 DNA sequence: TGTGCCTGGACCCTCGATAGCAATCAGCCCCAGCATTTT.

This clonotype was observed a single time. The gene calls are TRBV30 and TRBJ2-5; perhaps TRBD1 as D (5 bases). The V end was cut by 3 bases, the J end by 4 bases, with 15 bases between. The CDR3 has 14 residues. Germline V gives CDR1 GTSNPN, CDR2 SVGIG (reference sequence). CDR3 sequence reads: CAWSVWATGETQYF. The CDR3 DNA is TGTGCCTGGAGCGTTTGGGCCACAGGAGAGACCCAGTACTTC.

This CDR3 reads CASRAPGMETQYF. In DNA, the CDR3 is TGTGCCAGCAGGGCGCCAGGCATGGAGACCCAGTACTTC. The gene calls are TRBV12-3 or TRBV12-4 and TRBJ2-5; the D is unclear. V lost 6 bases and J 5 bases, leaving 13 bases between the germline ends. This CDR3 spans 13 amino acids.

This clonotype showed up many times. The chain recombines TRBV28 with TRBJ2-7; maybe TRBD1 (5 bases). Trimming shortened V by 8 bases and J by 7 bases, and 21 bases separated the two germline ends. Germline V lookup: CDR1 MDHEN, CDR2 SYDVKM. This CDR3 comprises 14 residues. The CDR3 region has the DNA TGTGCCAGCGGCCCGGCTGGGGCGGCCGAAGAGCAGTACTTC. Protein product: CASGPAGAAEEQYF.

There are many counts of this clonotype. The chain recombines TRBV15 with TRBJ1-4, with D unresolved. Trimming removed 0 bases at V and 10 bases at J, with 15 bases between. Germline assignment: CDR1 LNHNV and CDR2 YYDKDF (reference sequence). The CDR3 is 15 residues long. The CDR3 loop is CATSRDSGRLGKLFF. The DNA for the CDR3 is TGTGCCACCAGCAGAGATTCAGGACGGCTAGGAAAACTGTTTTTT.

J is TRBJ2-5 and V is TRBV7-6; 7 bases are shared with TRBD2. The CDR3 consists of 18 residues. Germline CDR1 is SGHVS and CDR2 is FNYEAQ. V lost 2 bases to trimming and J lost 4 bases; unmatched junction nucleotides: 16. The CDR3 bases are TGTGCCAGCAGCTTATATAGGGGTCAAGCAGCGGGACGAGAGACCCAGTACTTC. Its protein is CASSLYRGQAAGRETQYF. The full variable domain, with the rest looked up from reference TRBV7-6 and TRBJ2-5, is GAGVSQSPRYKVTKRGQDVALRCDPISGHVSLYWYRQALGQGPEFLTYFNYEAQQDKSGLPNDRFSAERPEGSISTLTIQRTEQRDSAMYRCASSLYRGQAAGRETQYFGPGTRLLVL.

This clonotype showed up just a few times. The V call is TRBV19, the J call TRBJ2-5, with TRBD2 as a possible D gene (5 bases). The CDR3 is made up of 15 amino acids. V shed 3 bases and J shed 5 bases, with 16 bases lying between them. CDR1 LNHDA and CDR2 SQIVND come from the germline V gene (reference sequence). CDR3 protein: CASSIAAGGRETQYF. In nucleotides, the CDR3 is TGTGCCAGTAGTATTGCGGCAGGAGGTCGGGAGACCCAGTACTTC.

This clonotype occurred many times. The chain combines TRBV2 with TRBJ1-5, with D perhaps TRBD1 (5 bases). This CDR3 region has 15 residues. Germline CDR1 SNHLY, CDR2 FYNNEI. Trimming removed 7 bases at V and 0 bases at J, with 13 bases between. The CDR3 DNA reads TGTGCCAGCAAGCAGGGCGCCTATAGCAATCAGCCCCAGCATTTT. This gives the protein CASKQGAYSNQPQHF.

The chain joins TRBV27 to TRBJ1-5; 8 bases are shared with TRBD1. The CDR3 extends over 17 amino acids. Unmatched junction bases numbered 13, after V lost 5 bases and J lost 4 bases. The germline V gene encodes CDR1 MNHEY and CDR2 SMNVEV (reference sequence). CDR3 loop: CASSPKAGTGRNQPQHF. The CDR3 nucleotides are TGTGCCAGCAGTCCCAAGGCCGGGACAGGCCGGAATCAGCCCCAGCATTTT.

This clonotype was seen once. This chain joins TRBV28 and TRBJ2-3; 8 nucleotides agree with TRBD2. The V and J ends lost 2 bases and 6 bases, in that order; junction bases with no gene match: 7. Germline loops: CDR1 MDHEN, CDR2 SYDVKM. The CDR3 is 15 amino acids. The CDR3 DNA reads TGTGCCAGCAGTTTAGGGGGACTAGTAGACGATACGCAGTATTTT. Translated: CASSLGGLVDDTQYF.

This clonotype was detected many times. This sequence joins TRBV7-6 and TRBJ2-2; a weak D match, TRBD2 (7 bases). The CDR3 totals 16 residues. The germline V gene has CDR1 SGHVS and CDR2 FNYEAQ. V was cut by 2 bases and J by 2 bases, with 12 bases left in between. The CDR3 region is CASSLSGGGNTGELFF. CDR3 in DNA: TGTGCCAGCAGCTTATCGGGGGGCGGAAACACCGGGGAGCTGTTTTTT.

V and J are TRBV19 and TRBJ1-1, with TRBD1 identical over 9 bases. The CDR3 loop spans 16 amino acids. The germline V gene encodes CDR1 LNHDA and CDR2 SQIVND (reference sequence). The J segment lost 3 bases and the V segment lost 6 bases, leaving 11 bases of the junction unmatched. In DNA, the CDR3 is TGTGCCAGTAGACACCGGGACAGGGTATTGGACACTGAAGCTTTCTTT. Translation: CASRHRDRVLDTEAFF.

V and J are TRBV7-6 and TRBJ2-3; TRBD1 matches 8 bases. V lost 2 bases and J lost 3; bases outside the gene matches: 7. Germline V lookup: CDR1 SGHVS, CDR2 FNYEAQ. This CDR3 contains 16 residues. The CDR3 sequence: CASSLRTGIETDTQYF. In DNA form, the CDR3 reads TGTGCCAGCAGCTTACGGACAGGGATTGAAACAGATACGCAGTATTTT.

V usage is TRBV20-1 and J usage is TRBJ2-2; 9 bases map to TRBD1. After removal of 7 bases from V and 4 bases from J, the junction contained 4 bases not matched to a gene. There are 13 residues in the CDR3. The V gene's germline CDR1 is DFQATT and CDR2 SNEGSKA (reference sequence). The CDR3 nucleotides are TGCAGTGTTTCGGACAGGGGCACCGGGGAGCTGTTTTTT. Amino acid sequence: CSVSDRGTGELFF.

For the CDR3, the DNA is TGTGCTAGTGGTTTGGGCCCCATAGGAACTGAAGCTTTCTTT. Protein: CASGLGPIGTEAFF. The chain links TRBV12-5 to TRBJ1-1, with unresolved D. Trimming shortened V by 1 base and J by 5 bases, and 11 bases separated the two germline ends. The CDR3 length is 14 residues. The V gene's germline CDR1 is LGHNT and CDR2 FRNRAP.

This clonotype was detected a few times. The CDR3 sequence: CAWSMGRFNQPQHF. CDR3 in DNA: TGTGCCTGGTCAATGGGGAGATTCAATCAGCCCCAGCATTTT. The V gene is TRBV30, the J gene TRBJ1-5; D unclear. V was clipped by 5 bases and J by 3 bases, with 14 bases between them. The CDR3 is 14 amino acids. CDR1 and CDR2 (germline): GTSNPN, SVGIG (reference sequence).

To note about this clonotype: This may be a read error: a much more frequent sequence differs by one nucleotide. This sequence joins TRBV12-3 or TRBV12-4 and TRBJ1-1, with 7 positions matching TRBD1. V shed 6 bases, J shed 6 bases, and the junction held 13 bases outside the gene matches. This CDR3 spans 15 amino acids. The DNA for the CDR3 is TGTGCCAGCAGCCGGGCTCACAGGGGATACTCTGAAGCTTTCTTT. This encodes CASSRAHRGYSEAFF.

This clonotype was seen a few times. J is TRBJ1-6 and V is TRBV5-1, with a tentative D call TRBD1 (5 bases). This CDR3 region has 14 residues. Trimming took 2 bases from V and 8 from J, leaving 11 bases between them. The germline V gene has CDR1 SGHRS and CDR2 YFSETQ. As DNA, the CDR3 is TGCGCCAGCAGCTTAGGCAGGGATGATTCACCCCTCCACTTT. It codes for CASSLGRDDSPLHF.